Listed below are T cell receptor beta chains from one sample, sequenced in a study of long-term antiretroviral therapy in people with HIV. Sequencing used immunoSEQ multiplex PCR; TCRdb keeps in-frame clones, though not all of them. The sample carries over 35,000 clones, 65% to 90% recorded once. The sequencing here drew on unsorted PBMCs, taken just before starting antiretroviral therapy. These receptors came from a woman aged 18-29 years with HIV. CDR3s include the opening cysteine and the closing phenylalanine or tryptophan. The D gene is left open where the match is weak. The size field is filled for only some rows; it gives once, few, many or a size class.

j_call: TRBJ1-1; d_call: NA; clone_size: NA; v_call: TRBV19; cdr3_nt: TGTGCCAGTATGGGGGGCCGCACTGAAGCTTTCTTT; cdr3_aa: CASMGGRTEAFF
j_call: TRBJ2-5; d_call: TRBD2; clone_size: once; v_call: TRBV5-4; cdr3_nt: TGTGCCAGCAGCTTTGGCGGGGGAACGTTGGAGACCCAGTACTTC; cdr3_aa: CASSFGGGTLETQYF
j_call: TRBJ2-5; d_call: NA; clone_size: NA; v_call: TRBV11-2; cdr3_nt: TGTGCCAGCAGCTCTGGACAGCCGGGCGAGACCCAGTACTTC; cdr3_aa: CASSSGQPGETQYF
j_call: TRBJ2-5; d_call: TRBD2; clone_size: NA; v_call: TRBV11-2; cdr3_nt: TGTGCCAGCAGCTTAACCTCTAGCGGGAGCCAAAAGACCCAGTACTTC; cdr3_aa: CASSLTSSGSQKTQYF
j_call: TRBJ1-3; d_call: NA; clone_size: NA; v_call: TRBV19; cdr3_nt: TGTGCCAGTAGAGACGCCACAGGGTCCTCTGGAAACACCATATATTTT; cdr3_aa: CASRDATGSSGNTIYF
j_call: TRBJ2-7; d_call: NA; clone_size: NA; v_call: TRBV4-3; cdr3_nt: TGCGCCAGCAGCCAAGAATTCGATAGCGGAGTGAACTACGAGCAGTACTTC; cdr3_aa: CASSQEFDSGVNYEQYF
j_call: TRBJ1-1; d_call: NA; clone_size: NA; v_call: TRBV10-1; cdr3_nt: TGCGCCAGCAGCCCTACAGGGAAAACTGAAGCTTTCTTT; cdr3_aa: CASSPTGKTEAFF
j_call: TRBJ2-3; d_call: NA; clone_size: NA; v_call: TRBV11-3; cdr3_nt: TGTGCCAGCAGCTTAGATGGGGGTGCAGATACGCAGTATTTT; cdr3_aa: CASSLDGGADTQYF
j_call: TRBJ2-5; d_call: TRBD1; clone_size: once; v_call: TRBV5-1; cdr3_nt: TGCGCCAGCAGCCCGGAGACAGGGGGCTATGAGACCCAGTACTTC; cdr3_aa: CASSPETGGYETQYF
j_call: TRBJ2-7; d_call: TRBD2; clone_size: NA; v_call: TRBV11-3; cdr3_nt: TGTGCCAGCAGCTTAAGCGGGATGGGATCCGAGCAGTACTTC; cdr3_aa: CASSLSGMGSEQYF